This TCR beta chain is from a study of blood T cells in healthy people across ages. The use of a sample-barcoded 5' primer and a J-beta primer mix characterized a second PCR of roughly 6 to 11 cycles. TCRdb called the 5' RACE reads again in MiXCR, with one record for every CDR3 protein. The data contain more than 800,000 distinct CDR3 sequences, 25% to 35% of them seen just once; the ten biggest clones take up roughly 17%. The donors, aged about 6 to 100, were healthy Caucasians from Russia. The CDR3 extends over 15 amino acids. V lost 2 bases and J lost 5, with 15 bases in between. Looked up from germline, CDR1 is KGHSH and CDR2 is LQKENI.

The specimen sequenced was blood. This sequence joins TRBV18 and TRBJ1-1, with D tentatively TRBD1 (6 bases). The TCR sequence derives from an elderly woman in good health. CDR3 nucleotides: TGTGCCAGCTCACCAACGCTAGGGGACACAACTGAAGCTTTCTTT. Residues: CASSPTLGDTTEAFF.